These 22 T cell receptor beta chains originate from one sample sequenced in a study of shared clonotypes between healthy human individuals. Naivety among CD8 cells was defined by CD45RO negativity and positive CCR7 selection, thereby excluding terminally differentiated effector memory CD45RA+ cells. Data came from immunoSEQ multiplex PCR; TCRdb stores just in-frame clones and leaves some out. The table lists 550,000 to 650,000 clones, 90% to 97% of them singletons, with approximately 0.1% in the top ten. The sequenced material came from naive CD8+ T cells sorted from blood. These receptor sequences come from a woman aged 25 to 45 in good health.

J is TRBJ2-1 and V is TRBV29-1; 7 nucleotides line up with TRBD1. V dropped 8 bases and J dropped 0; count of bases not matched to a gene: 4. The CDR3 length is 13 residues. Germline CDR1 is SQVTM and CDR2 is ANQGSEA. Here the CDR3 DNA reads TGCAGCACCGGACAGGACTCCTACAATGAGCAGTTCTTC. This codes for CSTGQDSYNEQFF.

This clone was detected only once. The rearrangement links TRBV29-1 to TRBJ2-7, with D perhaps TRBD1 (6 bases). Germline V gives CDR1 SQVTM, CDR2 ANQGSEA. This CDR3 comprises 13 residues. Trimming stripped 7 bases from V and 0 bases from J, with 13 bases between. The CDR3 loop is CSAMTGDSYEQYF. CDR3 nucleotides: TGCAGCGCAATGACAGGAGACTCCTACGAGCAGTACTTC.

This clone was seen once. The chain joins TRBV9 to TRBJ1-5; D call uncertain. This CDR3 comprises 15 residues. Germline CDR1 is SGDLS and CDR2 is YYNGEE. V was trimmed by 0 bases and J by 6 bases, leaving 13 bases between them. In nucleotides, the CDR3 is TGTGCCAGCAGCGTAGGGGCAGGTGAGGGTCAGCCCCAGCATTTT. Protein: CASSVGAGEGQPQHF.

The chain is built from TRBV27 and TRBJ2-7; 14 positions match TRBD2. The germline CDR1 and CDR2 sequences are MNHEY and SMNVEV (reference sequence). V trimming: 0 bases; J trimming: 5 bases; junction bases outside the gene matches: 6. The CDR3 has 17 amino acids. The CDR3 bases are TGTGCCAGCAGTTTATCCAGTGGGACTAGCGGGGGCCACGAGCAGTACTTC. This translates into CASSLSSGTSGGHEQYF.

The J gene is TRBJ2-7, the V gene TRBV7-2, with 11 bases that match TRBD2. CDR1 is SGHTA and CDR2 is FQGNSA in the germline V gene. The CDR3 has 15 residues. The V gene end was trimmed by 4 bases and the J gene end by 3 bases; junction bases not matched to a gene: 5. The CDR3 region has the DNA TGTGCCAGCAGCTCCGGGACTAGCGGATACTACGAGCAGTACTTC. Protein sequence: CASSSGTSGYYEQYF. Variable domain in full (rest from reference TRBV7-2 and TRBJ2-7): GAGVSQSPSNKVTEKGKDVELRCDPISGHTALYWYRQSLGQGLEFLIYFQGNSAPDKSGLPSDRFSAERTGGSVSTLTIQRTQQEDSAVYLCASSSGTSGYYEQYFGPGTRLTVT.

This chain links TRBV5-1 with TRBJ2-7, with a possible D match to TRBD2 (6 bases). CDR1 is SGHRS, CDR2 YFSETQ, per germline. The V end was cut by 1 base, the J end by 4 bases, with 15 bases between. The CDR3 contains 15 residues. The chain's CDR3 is CASSLTFGGKYEQYF. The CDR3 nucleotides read TGCGCCAGCAGCTTGACTTTTGGGGGGAAGTACGAGCAGTACTTC.

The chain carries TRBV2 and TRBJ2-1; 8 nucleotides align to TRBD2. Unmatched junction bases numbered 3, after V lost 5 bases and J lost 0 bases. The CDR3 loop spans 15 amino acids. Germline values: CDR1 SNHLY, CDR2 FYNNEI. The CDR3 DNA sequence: TGTGCCAGCAGTACCGGGACTAGCTCCTACAATGAGCAGTTCTTC. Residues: CASSTGTSSYNEQFF.

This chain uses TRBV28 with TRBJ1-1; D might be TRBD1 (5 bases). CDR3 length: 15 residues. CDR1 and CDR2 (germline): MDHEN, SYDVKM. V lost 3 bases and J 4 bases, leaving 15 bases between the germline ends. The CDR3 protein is CASSFPPTGGTEAFF. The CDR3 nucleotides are TGTGCCAGCAGTTTTCCGCCCACCGGGGGCACTGAAGCTTTCTTT.

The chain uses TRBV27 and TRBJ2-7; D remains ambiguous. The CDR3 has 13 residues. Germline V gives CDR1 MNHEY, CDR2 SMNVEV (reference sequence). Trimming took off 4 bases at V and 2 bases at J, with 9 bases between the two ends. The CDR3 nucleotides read TGTGCCAGCAGTTACGGGCCCCCCTACGAGCAGTACTTC. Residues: CASSYGPPYEQYF.

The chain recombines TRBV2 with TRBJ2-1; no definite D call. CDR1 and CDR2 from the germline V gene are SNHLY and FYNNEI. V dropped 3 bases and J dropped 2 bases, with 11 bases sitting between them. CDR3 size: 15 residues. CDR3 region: CASSESTPAYNEQFF. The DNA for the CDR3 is TGTGCCAGCAGTGAGTCTACCCCCGCCTACAATGAGCAGTTCTTC.

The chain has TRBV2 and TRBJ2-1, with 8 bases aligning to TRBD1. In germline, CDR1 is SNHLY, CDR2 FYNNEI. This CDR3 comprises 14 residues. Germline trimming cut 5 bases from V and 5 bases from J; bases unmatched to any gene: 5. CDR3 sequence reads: CASSRTGSNNEQFF. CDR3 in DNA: TGTGCCAGCAGTAGGACAGGGTCCAACAATGAGCAGTTCTTC.

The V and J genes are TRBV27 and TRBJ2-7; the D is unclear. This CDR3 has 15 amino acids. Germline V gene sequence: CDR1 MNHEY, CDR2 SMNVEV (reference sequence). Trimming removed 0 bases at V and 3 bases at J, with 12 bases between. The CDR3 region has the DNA TGTGCCAGCAGTTTATCGGTAGAGGCCATCTACGAGCAGTACTTC. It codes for CASSLSVEAIYEQYF.

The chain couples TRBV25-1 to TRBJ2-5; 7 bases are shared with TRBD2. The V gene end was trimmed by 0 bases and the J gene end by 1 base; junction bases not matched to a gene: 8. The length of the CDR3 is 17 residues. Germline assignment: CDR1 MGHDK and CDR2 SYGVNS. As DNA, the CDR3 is TGTGCCAGCAGTGAATATGACCGGGCTAGCGGCCAAGAGACCCAGTACTTC. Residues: CASSEYDRASGQETQYF.

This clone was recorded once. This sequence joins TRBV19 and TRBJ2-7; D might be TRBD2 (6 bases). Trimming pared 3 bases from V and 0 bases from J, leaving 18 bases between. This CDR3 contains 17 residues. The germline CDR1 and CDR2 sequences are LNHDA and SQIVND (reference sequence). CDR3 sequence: CASSMTWAGPSSYEQYF. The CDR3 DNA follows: TGTGCCAGTAGTATGACCTGGGCGGGACCCAGCTCCTACGAGCAGTACTTC.

In DNA form, the CDR3 reads TGCGCCAGCAGCCTAGTAGGAGGCAATCAGCCCCAGCATTTT. It yields the protein CASSLVGGNQPQHF. The genes are TRBV4-1 and TRBJ1-5; D uncertain. The CDR3 contains 14 residues. Trimming pared 4 bases from V and 2 bases from J, leaving 9 bases between. Per germline, CDR1 MGHRA and CDR2 YSYEKL.

The CDR3 DNA sequence: TGTGCCAGCAGCTTGGACACCCCAAATGAGCAGTTCTTC. Translation: CASSLDTPNEQFF. This chain uses TRBV5-4 with TRBJ2-1; D remains unclear. This CDR3 contains 13 residues. The V end lost 0 bases, the J end lost 7 bases, and 8 bases lay between the germline ends. CDR1 is SGHNT, CDR2 YYREEE, per germline (reference sequence). The whole variable domain, remainder taken from reference TRBV5-4 and TRBJ2-1, is ETGVTQSPTHLIKTRGQQVTLRCSSQSGHNTVSWYQQALGQGPQFIFQYYREEENGRGNFPPRFSGLQFPNYSSELNVNALELDDSALYLCASSLDTPNEQFFGPGTRLTVL.

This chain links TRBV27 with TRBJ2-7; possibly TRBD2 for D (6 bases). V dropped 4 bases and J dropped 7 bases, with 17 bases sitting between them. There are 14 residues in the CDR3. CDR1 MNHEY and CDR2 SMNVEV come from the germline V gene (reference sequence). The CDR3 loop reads CASSSEGMTGEQYF. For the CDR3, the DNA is TGTGCCAGCAGTTCGGAGGGGATGACGGGGGAGCAGTACTTC.

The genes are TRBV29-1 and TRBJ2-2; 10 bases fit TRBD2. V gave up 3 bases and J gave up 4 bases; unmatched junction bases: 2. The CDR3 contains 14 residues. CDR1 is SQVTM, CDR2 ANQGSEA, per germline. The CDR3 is CSVDVAGGTGELFF. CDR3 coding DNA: TGCAGCGTTGATGTAGCGGGAGGCACCGGGGAGCTGTTTTTT.

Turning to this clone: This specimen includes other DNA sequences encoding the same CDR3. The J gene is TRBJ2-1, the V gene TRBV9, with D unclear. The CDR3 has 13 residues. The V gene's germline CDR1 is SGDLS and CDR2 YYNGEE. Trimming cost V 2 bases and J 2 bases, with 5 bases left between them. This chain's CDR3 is CASSVPPYNEQFF. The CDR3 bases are TGTGCCAGCAGCGTGCCCCCCTACAATGAGCAGTTCTTC.

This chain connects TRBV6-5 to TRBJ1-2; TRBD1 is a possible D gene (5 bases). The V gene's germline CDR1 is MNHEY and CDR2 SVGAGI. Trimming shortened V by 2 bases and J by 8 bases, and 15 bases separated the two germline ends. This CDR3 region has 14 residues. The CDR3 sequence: CASSYESGDLGYTF. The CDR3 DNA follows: TGTGCCAGCAGTTACGAATCGGGGGACTTGGGCTACACCTTC.

The CDR3 reads CASSYSNPNEAFF. The CDR3 coding sequence is TGTGCCAGCAGTTACTCGAACCCAAATGAAGCTTTCTTT. This chain connects TRBV6-5 to TRBJ1-1; no firm D call. The V gene's germline CDR1 is MNHEY and CDR2 SVGAGI. Trimming cost V 0 bases and J 7 bases, with 9 bases left between them. The CDR3 covers 13 residues.

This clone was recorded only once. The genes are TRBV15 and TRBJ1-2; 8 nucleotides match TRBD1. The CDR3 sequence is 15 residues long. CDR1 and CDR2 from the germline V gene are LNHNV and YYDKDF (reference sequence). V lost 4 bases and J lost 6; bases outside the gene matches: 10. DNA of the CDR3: TGTGCCACCAGCAATACCGGACAGGGCGCAAATGGCTACACCTTC. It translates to CATSNTGQGANGYTF.